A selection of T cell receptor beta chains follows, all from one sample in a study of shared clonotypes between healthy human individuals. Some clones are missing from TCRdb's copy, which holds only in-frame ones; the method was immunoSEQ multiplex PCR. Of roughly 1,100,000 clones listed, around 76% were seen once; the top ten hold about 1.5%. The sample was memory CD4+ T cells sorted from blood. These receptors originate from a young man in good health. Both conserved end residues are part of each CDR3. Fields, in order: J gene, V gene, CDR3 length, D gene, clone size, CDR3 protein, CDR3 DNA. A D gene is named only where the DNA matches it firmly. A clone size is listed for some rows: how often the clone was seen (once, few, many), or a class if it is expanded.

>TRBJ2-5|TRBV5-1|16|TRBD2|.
CASSKTSGTHQETQYF
TGCGCCAGCAGCAAGACTAGCGGAACGCACCAAGAGACCCAGTACTTC
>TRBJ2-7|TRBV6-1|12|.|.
CASTGRGYEQYF
TGTGCCAGCACCGGCAGGGGATACGAGCAGTACTTC
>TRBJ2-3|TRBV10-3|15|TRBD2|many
CAISDPGTSGDTQYF
TGTGCCATCAGTGACCCCGGGACTAGCGGAGATACGCAGTATTTT
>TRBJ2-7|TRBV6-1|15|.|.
CASSEVGRTSYEQYF
TGTGCCAGCAGTGAAGTTGGCCGGACCTCCTACGAGCAGTACTTC
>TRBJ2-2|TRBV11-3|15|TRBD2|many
CASRAAGGNTGELFF
TGTGCCAGCCGGGCGGCGGGAGGGAACACCGGGGAGCTGTTTTTT
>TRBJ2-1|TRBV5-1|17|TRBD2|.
CASSPTGAGGLYNEQFF
TGCGCCAGCAGCCCGACTGGGGCGGGAGGGCTTTACAATGAGCAGTTCTTC
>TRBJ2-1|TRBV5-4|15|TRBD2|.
CASSKEREAGNEQFF
TGTGCCAGCAGCAAAGAGCGGGAGGCGGGGAATGAGCAGTTCTTC
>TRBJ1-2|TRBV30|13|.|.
CAWSAQGLGGYTF
TGTGCCTGGAGTGCCCAGGGTTTGGGCGGCTACACCTTC
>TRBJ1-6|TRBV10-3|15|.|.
CAISGQGGDESPLHF
TGTGCCATCAGTGGCCAGGGAGGGGACGAGTCACCCCTCCACTTT
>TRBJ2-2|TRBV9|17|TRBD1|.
CASSHPLGQGASLELFF
TGTGCCAGCAGCCACCCGCTGGGACAGGGGGCCTCACTGGAGCTGTTTTTT
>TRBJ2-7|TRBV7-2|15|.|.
CASSLSPGRSDEQYF
TGTGCCAGCAGCTTATCGCCAGGGCGTTCTGACGAGCAGTACTTC
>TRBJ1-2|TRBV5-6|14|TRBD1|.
CASSFPGGEGGYTF
TGTGCCAGCAGCTTCCCAGGGGGCGAGGGTGGCTACACCTTC
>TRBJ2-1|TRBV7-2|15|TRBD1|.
CASSRRTGSYNEQFF
TGTGCCAGCAGCCGACGGACAGGGTCCTACAATGAGCAGTTCTTC
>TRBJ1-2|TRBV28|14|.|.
CASSLWVTAYGYTF
TGTGCCAGCAGTTTATGGGTGACAGCCTATGGCTACACCTTC
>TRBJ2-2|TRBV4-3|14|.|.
CASSQEEHTGELFF
TGCGCCAGCAGCCAAGAAGAGCACACCGGGGAGCTGTTTTTT
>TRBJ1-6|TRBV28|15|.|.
CASSPHGQTNSPLHF
TGTGCCAGCAGTCCCCATGGTCAGACTAATTCACCCCTCCACTTT
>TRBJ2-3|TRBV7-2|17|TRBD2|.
CASSLGLAGGGVYRQYF
TGTGCCAGCAGCTTAGGACTAGCGGGAGGTGGAGTGTATAGGCAGTATTTT
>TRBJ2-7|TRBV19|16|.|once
CASSIGTSLGSYEQYF
TGTGCCAGTAGTATAGGGACAAGTTTGGGATCCTACGAGCAGTACTTC
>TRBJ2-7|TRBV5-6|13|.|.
CASSSSFPYEQYF
TGTGCCAGCAGCTCCAGTTTCCCCTACGAGCAGTACTTC
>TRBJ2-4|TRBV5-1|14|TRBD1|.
CASSSPDRGNIQYF
TGCGCCAGCAGCTCCCCTGACAGGGGAAACATTCAGTACTTC
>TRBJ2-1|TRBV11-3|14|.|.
CASSPQGKGGEQFF
TGTGCCAGCAGCCCACAGGGAAAAGGAGGTGAGCAGTTCTTC